Each of the 13 T cell receptor beta chains below was sequenced from the same sample in a study of T cell responses to AZD1222 COVID-19 vaccine. Assay: immunoSEQ multiplex PCR; the TCRdb copy retains only in-frame clones and omits some. There are just over 150,000 clones in the sample; approximately 87% occur only once, and approximately 9% lies in the top ten. Specimen: peripheral blood, collected 28 days after the second AZD1222 dose. Receptors were obtained from an adult who received the AZD1222 COVID-19 vaccine.

The V call is TRBV13, the J call TRBJ1-2, with 7 bases identical to TRBD1. The CDR3 is made up of 14 amino acids. Germline assignment: CDR1 PRHDT and CDR2 FYEKMQ (reference sequence). J was trimmed by 1 base and V by 8 bases; bases with no gene match: 7. This CDR3 is CASERTGDNYGYTF. CDR3 DNA sequence: TGTGCCAGCGAAAGGACAGGTGATAACTATGGCTACACCTTC.

The gene calls are TRBV10-1 and TRBJ1-2; D is unclear. The germline V gene encodes CDR1 WNHNN and CDR2 SYGVQD (reference sequence). V lost 10 bases, J lost 5 bases, and 20 bases lay in between. The CDR3 consists of 14 residues. The CDR3 loop is CAKTKTYPRYGYTF. The CDR3 region has the DNA TGCGCCAAAACAAAGACATACCCTCGGTATGGCTACACCTTC.

This chain links TRBV19 with TRBJ2-6, with TRBD1 matching over 8 bases. V lost 3 bases, J lost 2 bases, and 6 bases stayed unmatched. Germline V gives CDR1 LNHDA, CDR2 SQIVND (reference sequence). This CDR3 has 17 amino acids. The CDR3 protein is CASSIGQGATGANVLTF. CDR3 DNA: TGTGCCAGTAGTATCGGCCAGGGGGCCACTGGGGCCAACGTCCTGACTTTC.

The chain joins TRBV21-1 to TRBJ2-1; the listed D gene, TRBD2, was not tested against the DNA. TRBV21-1 is an annotated pseudogene. The CDR3 is 15 amino acids. Written as DNA, the CDR3 is TGTGCCTTCTGGGACTGGGGAAGGCCCTACAATGAGCAGTTCTTC. This gives the protein CAFWDWGRPYNEQFF.

The chain recombines TRBV19 with TRBJ1-1; D is undetermined. Germline CDR1 is LNHDA and CDR2 is SQIVND (reference sequence). Trimming shortened V by 2 bases and J by 3 bases, and 10 bases separated the two germline ends. CDR3 length: 14 amino acids. The CDR3 protein is CASSIRDKYTEAFF. The CDR3, as DNA: TGTGCCAGTAGTATAAGGGATAAGTACACTGAAGCTTTCTTT.

As to this clone: The junction departs from the called germline gene at one end, perhaps through a read error. J is TRBJ2-1 and V is TRBV7-7; TRBD2 matches 14 bases. Germline CDR1 reads SSHAT; CDR2 reads FNYEAQ (reference sequence). The CDR3 extends over 15 amino acids. Here the CDR3 DNA reads TGTGCTAGCAGCCTTGGACTAGCGGGAGGAAATGAGCAGTTCTTC. Its translation: CASSLGLAGGNEQFF.

This clone occurred once. J is TRBJ2-7 and V is TRBV10-2, with no clear D. In germline, CDR1 is WSHSY, CDR2 SAAADI. This CDR3 is built from 11 residues. Trimming removed 2 bases at V and 3 bases at J, with 2 bases between. The CDR3 loop reads CASSEGYEQYF. The CDR3 bases are TGCGCCAGCAGTGAGGGCTACGAGCAGTACTTC.

This chain links TRBV7-6 with TRBJ2-1; 7 positions agree with TRBD2. V dropped 2 bases and J dropped 9; count of bases not matched to a gene: 19. CDR3 size: 18 residues. Per germline, CDR1 SGHVS and CDR2 FNYEAQ. The CDR3 DNA follows: TGTGCCAGCAGCTTAAGGGGAGGAGCGGGAAAGGAGGCGGGTGAGCAGTTCTTC. Its protein is CASSLRGGAGKEAGEQFF.

The rearrangement uses TRBV10-3 and TRBJ1-1; no clear D gene. The CDR3 sequence is 14 residues long. CDR1 is ENHRY and CDR2 is SYGVKD in the germline V gene. Deletions cut 11 bases from V and 3 bases from J, with 19 bases between. CDR3 DNA: TGTGCCGCCTCGATTGGTCCGGGCGACACTGAAGCTTTCTTT. It encodes CAASIGPGDTEAFF.

The chain links TRBV4-3 to TRBJ1-2; no definite D call. The CDR3 length is 13 residues. V gave up 4 bases and J gave up 1 base, with 7 bases separating them. Germline loops: CDR1 LGHNA, CDR2 YSLEER. The CDR3: CASSPTINYGYTF. For the CDR3, the DNA is TGCGCCAGCAGCCCCACCATTAACTATGGCTACACCTTC.

The chain couples TRBV30 to TRBJ2-2; TRBD1 agrees at 9 bases. The CDR3 consists of 16 residues. Per the germline V gene, CDR1 is GTSNPN and CDR2 is SVGIG (reference sequence). The V gene end was trimmed by 4 bases and the J gene end by 6 bases; junction bases not matched to a gene: 12. The CDR3 protein is CAWTGLQGARSGELFF. As DNA, the CDR3 is TGTGCCTGGACGGGCCTACAGGGGGCCCGCTCCGGGGAGCTGTTTTTT. Drawing the rest from reference TRBV30 and TRBJ2-2, the complete variable domain is SQTIHQWPATLVQPVGSPLSLECTVEGTSNPNLYWYRQAAGRGLQLLFYSVGIGQISSEVPQNLSASRPQDRQFILSSKKLLLSDSGFYLCAWTGLQGARSGELFFGEGSRLTVL.

The genes are TRBV4-2 and TRBJ2-7; 10 bases match TRBD2. Germline loops: CDR1 LGHNA, CDR2 YNFKEQ. The CDR3 runs to 15 residues. The trim removed 3 bases at V and 3 bases at J, leaving 5 bases unmatched. CDR3 in DNA: TGTGCCAGCAGCCAGGCCGGGACTAGCGACTACGAGCAGTACTTC. As protein: CASSQAGTSDYEQYF.

CDR3 DNA sequence: TGTGCCAGCAGCTGGGGGGATAGCGGGAGGGACTACGAGCAGTACTTC. Translating gives CASSWGDSGRDYEQYF. This chain joins TRBV3-1 (or the pseudogene TRBV3-2) and TRBJ2-7, with 11 bases that match TRBD2. V shed 5 bases, J shed 3 bases, and the junction held 9 bases outside the gene matches. The germline gives CDR1 LGHDT, CDR2 YNNKEL (reference sequence). The CDR3 loop spans 16 amino acids.